A single sample is the source of the 23 T cell receptor beta chains below, sequenced in a study of T cells in Graves' hyperthyroidism and ophthalmopathy (dated by TCRdb to between 2018 and 2020). The library was produced with multiplex PCR. The sequencing machine was an Illumina HiSeq 2000. The TCR beta CDR3 regions were amplified from the RNA transcripts. The first round of RT-PCR for the TCR CDR3 was performed with the HTBI primer set and the Qiagen OneStep RT-PCR kit. TCRdb redid the processing of the public reads, applying fastp at Q25 and MiXCR, and retained in-frame beta chains. One record per CDR3 amino acid sequence lists the most common genes and DNA. The sample data list a few hundred thousand distinct CDR3 sequences, and less than 20% of these were observed just once. Jointly, the top ten make up roughly 39% of the sample. The material sequenced was blood. The receptor set was obtained from a man aged 50 to 60 with Graves' ophthalmopathy.

The chain has TRBV28 and TRBJ1-2; D unclear. This CDR3 is 15 amino acids long. Germline lookup yields CDR1 MDHEN and CDR2 SYDVKM. Trimming cost V 4 bases and J 2 bases, with 14 bases left between them. This chain's CDR3 is CASSSLMDGNYGYTF. For the CDR3, the DNA is TGTGCCAGCAGTTCCCTCATGGACGGAAACTATGGCTACACCTTC.

This clonotype was detected ten times or more. V usage is TRBV6-1 and J usage is TRBJ2-7; D unclear. Germline loops: CDR1 MNHNS, CDR2 SASEGT. Trimming pared 7 bases from V and 6 bases from J, leaving 10 bases between. This CDR3 is built from 11 residues. The CDR3 DNA reads TGTGCCAGCAAAACACTCGGCGAGCAGTACTTC. It codes for CASKTLGEQYF.

The chain uses TRBV11-2 and TRBJ2-1; 13 nucleotides match TRBD2. Trimming at V came to 5 bases and at J to 16 bases, leaving 14 bases not matched to a gene. The CDR3 spans 15 residues. Germline V gene sequence: CDR1 SGHAT, CDR2 FQNNGV. This chain's CDR3 is CASSTGLAGSTRRFF. The DNA of the CDR3 is TGTGCCAGCAGCACGGGACTAGCGGGGAGTACCCGGCGTTTCTTC.

The chain has TRBV13 and TRBJ2-1; TRBD2 aligns across 9 bases. There are 14 residues in the CDR3. V trimming: 4 bases; J trimming: 5 bases; junction bases outside the gene matches: 3. Germline-derived CDR1 and CDR2 are PRHDT and FYEKMQ (reference sequence). CDR3: CASSSLAGDNEQFF. In DNA, the CDR3 is TGTGCCAGCAGCTCCTTAGCGGGGGACAATGAGCAGTTCTTC.

The table lists this clonotype with many counts. The chain has TRBV7-9 and TRBJ2-7; D assignment may be TRBD1 or TRBD2 (5 bases each). The length of the CDR3 is 15 residues. With 4 bases removed from V and 5 bases from J, the gap between germline ends came to 18 bases. The germline gives CDR1 SEHNR, CDR2 FQNEAQ (reference sequence). The CDR3 bases are TGTGCCAGCAGCTCTGTGGGACCCGCTTACCACGAGCAGTACTTC. Residues: CASSSVGPAYHEQYF.

For the CDR3, the DNA is TGCAGCGCCCGCCTCGGGACAGGCATGAACACTGAAGCTTTCTTT. Amino acids: CSARLGTGMNTEAFF. The rearrangement joins TRBV20-1 to TRBJ1-1; 8 bases line up with TRBD1. The CDR3 loop spans 15 amino acids. Germline V gives CDR1 DFQATT, CDR2 SNEGSKA (reference sequence).

This clonotype occurred many times. The chain recombines TRBV30 with TRBJ1-5; no clear D. Germline lookup yields CDR1 GTSNPN and CDR2 SVGIG (reference sequence). Trimming cost V 3 bases and J 3 bases, with 9 bases left between them. The CDR3 covers 13 residues. DNA of the CDR3: TGTGCCTGGAGCCCACTAGCCAATCAGCCCCAGCATTTT. It codes for CAWSPLANQPQHF.

Many counts were recorded for this clonotype. The chain joins TRBV29-1 to TRBJ2-1, with D possibly being TRBD1 or TRBD2 (5 bases each). V was clipped by 7 bases and J by 2 bases, with 24 bases between them. Germline V gene sequence: CDR1 SQVTM, CDR2 ANQGSEA. The CDR3 extends over 17 amino acids. DNA for the CDR3: TGCAGCGGGGTTTGGGGGATACACCGATCGACCTACAATGAGCAGTTCTTC. It translates to CSGVWGIHRSTYNEQFF.

This clonotype was counted at least ten times. The chain uses TRBV6-1 and TRBJ2-3; 8 nucleotides agree with TRBD2. Germline CDR1 MNHNS, CDR2 SASEGT. J was trimmed by 0 bases and V by 2 bases; bases with no gene match: 1. The CDR3 covers 15 residues. For the CDR3, the DNA is TGTGCCAGCAGTGAACTAGCGGGCAGCACAGATACGCAGTATTTT. This sequence encodes CASSELAGSTDTQYF.

The chain is built from TRBV25-1 and TRBJ2-7; 8 nucleotides line up with TRBD1. Germline values: CDR1 MGHDK, CDR2 SYGVNS. CDR3 length equals 15 residues. After removal of 6 bases from V and 4 bases from J, the junction contained 11 bases not matched to a gene. CDR3 nucleotide sequence: TGTGCCAGCAGCCCGCCGGGACAGGTCCTTTACGAGCAGTACTTC. This codes for CASSPPGQVLYEQYF.

The chain joins TRBV24-1 to TRBJ1-1; 9 bases fit TRBD1. CDR1 is KGHDR, CDR2 SFDVKD, per germline. V was pared by 4 bases and J by 4 bases, with 6 bases of the junction left unmatched. The CDR3 covers 15 residues. The CDR3 protein is CATSDAGQGGTEAFF. The CDR3 DNA reads as TGTGCCACCAGTGACGCGGGACAGGGTGGCACTGAAGCTTTCTTT.

This clonotype has ten or more counts. The gene calls are TRBV2 and TRBJ1-2, with D possibly matching TRBD1 (5 bases). Deletions cut 4 bases from V and 8 bases from J, with 17 bases between. This CDR3 spans 14 amino acids. In germline, CDR1 is SNHLY, CDR2 FYNNEI. CDR3 sequence: CASSVVKGMEGYTF. In DNA form, the CDR3 reads TGTGCCAGCAGTGTCGTCAAGGGGATGGAGGGCTACACCTTC.

This clonotype was found many times. The chain is built from TRBV3-1 and TRBJ2-2, with D perhaps being TRBD1 or TRBD2 (6 bases each). The CDR3 runs to 16 residues. Germline assignment: CDR1 LGHDT and CDR2 YNNKEL (reference sequence). V was clipped by 0 bases and J by 6 bases, with 14 bases between them. This CDR3 is CASSQDFGGAAGELFF. The CDR3 DNA is TGTGCCAGCAGCCAAGATTTCGGGGGCGCTGCCGGGGAGCTGTTTTTT.

The J gene is TRBJ1-5, the V gene TRBV20-1, with 8 positions matching TRBD1. The CDR3 consists of 16 residues. Germline V gives CDR1 DFQATT, CDR2 SNEGSKA (reference sequence). V lost 1 base, J lost 4 bases, and 9 bases stayed unmatched. CDR3 nucleotides: TGCAGTGCTAGAGGAGGACAGGGTGCGAGGAATCAGCCCCAGCATTTT. Amino acid sequence: CSARGGQGARNQPQHF.

The V and J genes are TRBV5-1 and TRBJ2-1; 7 positions agree with TRBD1. The CDR3 loop spans 12 amino acids. The V segment lost 4 bases and the J segment 9 bases; nucleotides outside the gene matches: 4. The germline V gene has CDR1 SGHRS and CDR2 YFSETQ. CDR3: CASSVAGGEQFF. CDR3 bases: TGCGCCAGCAGCGTCGCAGGGGGTGAGCAGTTCTTC.

This clonotype was observed at least ten times. V is TRBV2 and J is TRBJ2-2; 7 positions match TRBD2. Looked up from germline, CDR1 is SNHLY and CDR2 is FYNNEI. Germline trimming cut 1 base from V and 1 base from J; bases unmatched to any gene: 0. This CDR3 is built from 15 residues. The chain's CDR3 is CASSEERGNTGELFF. The CDR3 region has the DNA TGTGCCAGCAGTGAAGAGCGGGGGAACACCGGGGAGCTGTTTTTT. Combining the CDR3 with reference TRBV2 and TRBJ2-2 gives the whole variable domain EPEVTQTPSHQVTQMGQEVILRCVPISNHLYFYWYRQILGQKVEFLVSFYNNEISEKSEIFDDQFSVERPDGSNFTLKIRSTKLEDSAMYFCASSEERGNTGELFFGEGSRLTVL.

This clonotype was seen ten or more times. This chain links TRBV20-1 with TRBJ2-7, with a tentative D call TRBD1 (6 bases). With 3 bases removed from V and 7 bases from J, the gap between germline ends came to 19 bases. CDR1 is DFQATT and CDR2 is SNEGSKA in the germline V gene (reference sequence). The CDR3 covers 14 residues. CDR3 nucleotide sequence: TGCAGTGCTAGTAAACAGGGTGACCTTTTGGAGCAGTACTTC. Translated: CSASKQGDLLEQYF.

This clonotype occurred a few times. The rearrangement uses TRBV19 and TRBJ1-1; 7 positions agree with TRBD1. The CDR3 runs to 13 residues. Looked up from germline, CDR1 is LNHDA and CDR2 is SQIVND (reference sequence). V was pared by 3 bases and J by 3 bases, with 1 base of the junction left unmatched. CDR3 loop: CASSIDRDTEAFF. The CDR3 nucleotides read TGTGCCAGTAGTATCGACAGGGACACTGAAGCTTTCTTT.

This clonotype has only a few counts. The chain carries TRBV28 and TRBJ1-1; D remains ambiguous. V was pared by 1 base and J by 10 bases, with 16 bases between. Germline loops: CDR1 MDHEN, CDR2 SYDVKM. This CDR3 comprises 14 residues. The CDR3 reads CASSLLEGPRAAFF. The CDR3 nucleotides are TGTGCCAGCAGTTTATTAGAGGGCCCAAGGGCAGCTTTCTTT.

About this clonotype: A much larger clone differs by one base, so this may be a read error. The chain carries TRBV28 and TRBJ1-1; perhaps TRBD1 as D (6 bases). V was shortened by 6 bases and J by 4 bases, with 18 bases between the two germline ends. The CDR3 runs 15 residues. Germline values: CDR1 MDHEN, CDR2 SYDVKM. The CDR3 DNA follows: TGTGCCAGCAGGAGAACAGGGAGCGGTGGCACTGAAGCTTTCTTT. Amino acid sequence: CASRRTGSGGTEAFF.

This clonotype was seen more than once but under ten times. This chain connects TRBV2 to TRBJ2-7; possible D gene TRBD1, 5 bases. Germline V lookup: CDR1 SNHLY, CDR2 FYNNEI. Deletions cut 7 bases from V and 6 bases from J, with 13 bases between. The CDR3 loop spans 12 amino acids. The CDR3 DNA follows: TGTGCCAGCACCCAGGCTCAGGGCGAGCAGTACTTC. This codes for CASTQAQGEQYF. The entire variable domain, with the rest obtained from reference TRBV2 and TRBJ2-7, is as follows: EPEVTQTPSHQVTQMGQEVILRCVPISNHLYFYWYRQILGQKVEFLVSFYNNEISEKSEIFDDQFSVERPDGSNFTLKIRSTKLEDSAMYFCASTQAQGEQYFGPGTRLTVT.

The table lists this clonotype with many counts. The chain combines TRBV5-1 with TRBJ1-4; D is unclear. CDR1 is SGHRS and CDR2 is YFSETQ in the germline V gene. This CDR3 region has 15 residues. V was trimmed by 5 bases and J by 7 bases, leaving 18 bases between them. The CDR3 region has the DNA TGCGCCAGCAGTTCGGTCGTGGATGGTGGTGAAAAACTGTTTTTT. Residues: CASSSVVDGGEKLFF.

Regarding this clonotype: This may come from a read error, since a much larger clone is one base off. The chain carries TRBV5-1 and TRBJ2-1; maybe TRBD2 (6 bases). CDR1 and CDR2 (germline): SGHRS, YFSETQ. CDR3 length: 15 residues. This CDR3 is CPSSLDLAKNNEQFF. CDR3 nucleotides: TGCCCCAGCAGCTTGGATCTAGCGAAGAACAATGAGCAGTTCTTC.